This T cell receptor beta chain was observed in a study of cytomegalovirus exposure and HLA in healthy donors. The overall study: An analysis done earlier identified about 120 million unique TCR beta sequences from about 179 million T cells. The early release's HLA-typed donors yielded tens of millions of unique TCRs.

This PCR relied on a set of 60 Vbeta primers and 13 Jbeta primers. The table came from immunoSEQ multiplex PCR; TCRdb's copy has only in-frame clones and leaves some out. Of about 180,000 clones detected, roughly 88% appear once; the ten largest clones hold about 1.3%. All donors participated as healthy donors of bone marrow. Specimen: PBMCs. The receptor comes from a girl aged 2 to 10 in good health and CMV-seropositive.

The CDR3 nucleotides read TGCGCCAGCAGCTCTGACGGCGGGGCCCTCCACTTT. This sequence encodes CASSSDGGALHF. The chain has TRBV5-1 and TRBJ1-6; no firm D call. The V and J ends lost 3 bases and 14 bases respectively, with 12 bases between them. CDR3 length: 12 residues. Germline V CDR1 and CDR2: SGHRS, YFSETQ.